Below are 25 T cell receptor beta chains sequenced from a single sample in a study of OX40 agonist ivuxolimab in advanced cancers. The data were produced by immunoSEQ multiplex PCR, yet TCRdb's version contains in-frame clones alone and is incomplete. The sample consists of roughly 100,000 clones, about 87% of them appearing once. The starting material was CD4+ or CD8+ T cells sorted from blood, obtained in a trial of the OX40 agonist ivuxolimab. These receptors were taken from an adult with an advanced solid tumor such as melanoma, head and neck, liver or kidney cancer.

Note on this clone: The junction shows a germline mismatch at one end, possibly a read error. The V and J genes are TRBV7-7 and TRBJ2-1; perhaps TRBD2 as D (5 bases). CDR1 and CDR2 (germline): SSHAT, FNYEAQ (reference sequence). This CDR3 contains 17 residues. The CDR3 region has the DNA TGTGCTAGCAGCTTAGCGATGGGCACCAGCTCCTACAATGAGCAGTTCTTC. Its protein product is CASSLAMGTSSYNEQFF.

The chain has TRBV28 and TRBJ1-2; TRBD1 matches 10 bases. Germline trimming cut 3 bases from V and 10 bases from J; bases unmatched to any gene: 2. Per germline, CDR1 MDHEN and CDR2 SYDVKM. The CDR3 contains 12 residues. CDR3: CASSLGQGIYTF. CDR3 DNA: TGTGCCAGCAGTTTGGGACAGGGGATCTACACCTTC.

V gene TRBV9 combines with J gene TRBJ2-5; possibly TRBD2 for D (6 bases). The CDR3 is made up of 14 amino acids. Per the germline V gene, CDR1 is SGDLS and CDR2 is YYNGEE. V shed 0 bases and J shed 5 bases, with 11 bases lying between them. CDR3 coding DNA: TGTGCCAGCAGCGTAGCCTTCGCGGGGGAGACCCAGTACTTC. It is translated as CASSVAFAGETQYF.

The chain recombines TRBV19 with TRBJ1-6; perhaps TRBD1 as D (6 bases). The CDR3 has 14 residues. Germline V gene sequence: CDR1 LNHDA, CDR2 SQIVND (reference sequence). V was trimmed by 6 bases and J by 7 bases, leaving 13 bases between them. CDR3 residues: CASRVDSSNSPLHF. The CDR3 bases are TGTGCCAGTAGAGTGGACAGTTCCAATTCACCCCTCCACTTT.

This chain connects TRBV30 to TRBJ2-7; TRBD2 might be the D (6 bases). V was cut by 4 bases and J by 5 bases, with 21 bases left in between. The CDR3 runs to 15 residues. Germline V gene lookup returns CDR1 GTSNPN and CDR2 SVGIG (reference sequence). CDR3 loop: CAWTSRGEARNEQYF. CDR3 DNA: TGTGCCTGGACGTCGCGCGGGGAAGCTAGGAACGAGCAGTACTTC.

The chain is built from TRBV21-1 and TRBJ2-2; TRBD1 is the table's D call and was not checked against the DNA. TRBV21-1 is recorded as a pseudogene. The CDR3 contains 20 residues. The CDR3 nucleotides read TGTGCCAGCAGCAAAGCATCGGGTTCAGGGGGACCGAATTCCACCGGGGAGCTGTTTTTT. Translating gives CASSKASGSGGPNSTGELFF.

The CDR3 nucleotides read TGTGCCAGCAGCTTAGGGCCGACCACCGGGGAGCTGTTTTTT. It is translated as CASSLGPTTGELFF. V gene TRBV7-2 combines with J gene TRBJ2-2; D ambiguous. Trimming cost V 1 base and J 4 bases, with 7 bases left between them. Looked up from germline, CDR1 is SGHTA and CDR2 is FQGNSA. The CDR3 totals 14 residues.

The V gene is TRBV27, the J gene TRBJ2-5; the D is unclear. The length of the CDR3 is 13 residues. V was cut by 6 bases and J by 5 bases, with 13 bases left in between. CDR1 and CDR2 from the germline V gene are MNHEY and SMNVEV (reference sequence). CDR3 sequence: CASSRTLWETQYF. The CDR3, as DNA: TGTGCCAGCAGCCGTACCCTGTGGGAGACCCAGTACTTC.

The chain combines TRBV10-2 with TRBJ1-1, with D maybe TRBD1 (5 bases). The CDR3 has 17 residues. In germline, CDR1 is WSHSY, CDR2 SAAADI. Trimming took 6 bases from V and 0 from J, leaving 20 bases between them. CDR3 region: CASRQVGKGDLNTEAFF. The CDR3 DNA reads TGCGCCAGCAGGCAAGTGGGTAAAGGGGATTTGAACACTGAAGCTTTCTTT.

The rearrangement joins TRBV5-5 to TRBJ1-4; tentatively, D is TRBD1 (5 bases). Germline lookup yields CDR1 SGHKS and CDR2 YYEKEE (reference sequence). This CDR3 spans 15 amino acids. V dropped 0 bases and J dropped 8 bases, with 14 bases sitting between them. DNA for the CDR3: TGTGCCAGCAGCTTGGCACTTGGGGGAAGCGAAAAACTGTTTTTT. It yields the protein CASSLALGGSEKLFF.

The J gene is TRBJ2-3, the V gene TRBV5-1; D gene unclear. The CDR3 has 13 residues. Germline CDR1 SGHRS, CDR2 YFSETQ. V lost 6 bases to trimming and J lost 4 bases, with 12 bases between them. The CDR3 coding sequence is TGCGCCAGCACCACAACTCTAGCAGATACGCAGTATTTT. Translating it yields CASTTTLADTQYF.

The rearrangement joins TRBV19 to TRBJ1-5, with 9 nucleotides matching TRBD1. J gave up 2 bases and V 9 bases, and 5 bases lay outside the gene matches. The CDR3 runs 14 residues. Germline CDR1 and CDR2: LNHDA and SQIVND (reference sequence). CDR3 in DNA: TGTGCCAGCACCTGGACAGGGGGCAATCAGCCCCAGCATTTT. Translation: CASTWTGGNQPQHF. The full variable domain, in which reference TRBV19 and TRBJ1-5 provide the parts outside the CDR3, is DGGITQSPKYLFRKEGQNVTLSCEQNLNHDAMYWYRQDPGQGLRLIYYSQIVNDFQKGDIAEGYSVSREKKESFPLTVTSAQKNPTAFYLCASTWTGGNQPQHFGDGTRLSIL.

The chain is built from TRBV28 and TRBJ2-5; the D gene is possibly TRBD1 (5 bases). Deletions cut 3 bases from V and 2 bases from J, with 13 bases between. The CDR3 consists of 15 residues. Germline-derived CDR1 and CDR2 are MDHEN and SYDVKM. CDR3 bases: TGTGCCAGCAGTTTGGCAGGGCCAGGGCAAGAGACCCAGTACTTC. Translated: CASSLAGPGQETQYF.

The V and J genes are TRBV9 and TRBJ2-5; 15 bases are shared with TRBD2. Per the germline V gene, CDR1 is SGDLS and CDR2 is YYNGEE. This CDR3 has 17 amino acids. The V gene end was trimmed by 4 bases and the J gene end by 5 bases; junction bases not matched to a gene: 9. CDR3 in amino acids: CASSSGLAGGPRETQYF. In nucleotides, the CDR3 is TGTGCCAGCAGCTCCGGACTAGCGGGGGGGCCTAGGGAGACCCAGTACTTC. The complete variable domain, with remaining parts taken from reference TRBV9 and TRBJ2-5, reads DSGVTQTPKHLITATGQRVTLRCSPRSGDLSVYWYQQSLDQGLQFLIQYYNGEERAKGNILERFSAQQFPDLHSELNLSSLELGDSALYFCASSSGLAGGPRETQYFGPGTRLLVL.

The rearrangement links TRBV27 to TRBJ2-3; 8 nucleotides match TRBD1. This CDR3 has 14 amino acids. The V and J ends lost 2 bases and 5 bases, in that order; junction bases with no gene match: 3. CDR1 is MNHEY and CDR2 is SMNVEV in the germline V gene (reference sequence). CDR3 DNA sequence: TGTGCCAGCAGTTTACAGGGGGCCGGAGATACGCAGTATTTT. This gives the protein CASSLQGAGDTQYF.

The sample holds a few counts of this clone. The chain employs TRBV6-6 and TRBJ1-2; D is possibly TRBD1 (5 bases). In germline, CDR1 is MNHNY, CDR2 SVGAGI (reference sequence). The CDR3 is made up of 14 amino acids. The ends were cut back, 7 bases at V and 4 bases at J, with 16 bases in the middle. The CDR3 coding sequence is TGTGCCAGCACTGACACCGACAGACTCTATGGCTACACCTTC. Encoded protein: CASTDTDRLYGYTF.

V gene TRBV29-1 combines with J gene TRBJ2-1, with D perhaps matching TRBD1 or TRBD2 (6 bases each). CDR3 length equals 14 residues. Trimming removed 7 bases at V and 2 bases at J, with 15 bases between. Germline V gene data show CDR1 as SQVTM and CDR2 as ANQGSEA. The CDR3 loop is CSASMRGAYNEQFF. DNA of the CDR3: TGCAGCGCCTCTATGAGGGGGGCCTACAATGAGCAGTTCTTC.

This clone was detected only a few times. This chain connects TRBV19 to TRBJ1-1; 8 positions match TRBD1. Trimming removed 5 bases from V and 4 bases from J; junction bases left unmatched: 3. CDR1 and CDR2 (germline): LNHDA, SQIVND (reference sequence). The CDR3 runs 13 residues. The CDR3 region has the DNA TGTGCCAGTAGTTCAACAGGGGGCACTGAAGCTTTCTTT. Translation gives CASSSTGGTEAFF.

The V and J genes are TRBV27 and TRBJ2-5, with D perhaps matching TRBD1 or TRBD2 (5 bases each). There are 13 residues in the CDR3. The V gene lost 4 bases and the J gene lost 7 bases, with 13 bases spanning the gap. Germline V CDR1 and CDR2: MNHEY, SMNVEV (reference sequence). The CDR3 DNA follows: TGTGCCAGCAGTTCCGGGACCCCGGGGACCCAGTACTTC. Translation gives CASSSGTPGTQYF.

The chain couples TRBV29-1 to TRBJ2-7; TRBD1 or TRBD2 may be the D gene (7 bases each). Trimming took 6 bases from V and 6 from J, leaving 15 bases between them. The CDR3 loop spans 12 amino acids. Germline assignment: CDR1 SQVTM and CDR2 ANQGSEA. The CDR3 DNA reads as TGCAGCGTCGCTCCAGGGGGGGTCGAGCAGTACTTC. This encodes CSVAPGGVEQYF.

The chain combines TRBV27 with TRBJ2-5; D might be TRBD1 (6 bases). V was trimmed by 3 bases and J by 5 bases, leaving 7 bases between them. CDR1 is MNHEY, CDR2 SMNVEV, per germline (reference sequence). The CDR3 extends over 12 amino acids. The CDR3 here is CASSFRGETQYF. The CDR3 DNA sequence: TGTGCCAGCAGTTTCAGGGGTGAGACCCAGTACTTC.

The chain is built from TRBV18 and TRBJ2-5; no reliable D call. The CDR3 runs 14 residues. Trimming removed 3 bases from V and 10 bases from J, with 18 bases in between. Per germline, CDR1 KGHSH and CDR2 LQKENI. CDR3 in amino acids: CASSPPRPLRGQYF. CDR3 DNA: TGTGCCAGCTCACCCCCAAGGCCCCTTAGAGGCCAGTACTTC. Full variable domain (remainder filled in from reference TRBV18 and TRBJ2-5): NAGVMQNPRHLVRRRGQEARLRCSPMKGHSHVYWYRQLPEEGLKFMVYLQKENIIDESGMPKERFSAEFPKEGPSILRIQQVVRGDSAAYFCASSPPRPLRGQYFGPGTRLLVL.

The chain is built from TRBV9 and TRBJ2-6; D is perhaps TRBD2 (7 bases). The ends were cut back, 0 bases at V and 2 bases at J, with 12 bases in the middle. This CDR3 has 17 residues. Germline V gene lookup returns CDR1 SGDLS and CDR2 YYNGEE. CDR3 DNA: TGTGCCAGCAGCGTAGGGGAGGGGGGCCCTGGGGCCAACGTCCTGACTTTC. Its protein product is CASSVGEGGPGANVLTF.

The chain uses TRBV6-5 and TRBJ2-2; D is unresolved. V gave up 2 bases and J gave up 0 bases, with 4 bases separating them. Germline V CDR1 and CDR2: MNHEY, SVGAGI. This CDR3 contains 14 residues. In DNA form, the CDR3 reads TGTGCCAGCAGTTACGAAGCGAACACCGGGGAGCTGTTTTTT. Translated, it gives CASSYEANTGELFF.

CDR3 nucleotides: TGTGCCAGCAGCCAGGGACAAGTATATGGCTACACCTTC. It encodes CASSQGQVYGYTF. The chain is built from TRBV14 and TRBJ1-2; possibly TRBD1 for D (6 bases). Per the germline V gene, CDR1 is SGHDN and CDR2 is FVKESK. The CDR3 contains 13 residues. Trimming took 3 bases from V and 5 from J, leaving 10 bases between them.